The 3 T cell receptor beta chains reported below all come from one sample, sequenced in a study of cytomegalovirus exposure and HLA in healthy donors. The PCR had 60 Vbeta and 13 Jbeta primers. Profiled with immunoSEQ multiplex PCR; TCRdb holds only in-frame clones, not every one. The sample records approximately 160,000 clones, approximately 70% being singletons. The sequencing sample was made of PBMCs. The source is a woman between 40 and 55 years old in good health and CMV-seropositive.

This chain links TRBV11-2 with TRBJ1-5; possibly TRBD1 for D (5 bases). The CDR3 has 14 residues. The V end lost 3 bases, the J end lost 4 bases, and 10 bases lay between the germline ends. Per the germline V gene, CDR1 is SGHAT and CDR2 is FQNNGV. The CDR3 sequence: CASSLGHGNQPQHF. CDR3 DNA sequence: TGTGCCAGCAGCTTGGGGCACGGGAATCAGCCCCAGCATTTT. The variable domain in full, with the rest retrieved from reference TRBV11-2 and TRBJ1-5, is EAGVAQSPRYKIIEKRQSVAFWCNPISGHATLYWYQQILGQGPKLLIQFQNNGVVDDSQLPKDRFSAERLKGVDSTLKIQPAKLEDSAVYLCASSLGHGNQPQHFGDGTRLSIL.

The sample holds many counts of this clone. The V and J genes are TRBV28 and TRBJ1-3; D may be TRBD1 (6 bases). The V gene lost 8 bases and the J gene lost 7 bases, with 9 bases spanning the gap. The CDR3 contains 11 residues. Germline V gives CDR1 MDHEN, CDR2 SYDVKM. As DNA, the CDR3 is TGTGCCAGCGGGACACTTAACACCATATATTTT. The encoded protein is CASGTLNTIYF.

In this sample, this clone turned up a few times. This chain joins TRBV29-1 and TRBJ1-1; TRBD1 agrees at 11 bases. The CDR3 has 15 residues. Trimming at V came to 5 bases and at J to 4 bases, leaving 9 bases not matched to a gene. CDR1 SQVTM and CDR2 ANQGSEA come from the germline V gene. CDR3 nucleotides: TGCAGCGTTAGCTCTACGGGACAGGGGGGCACTGAAGCTTTCTTT. Translated, it gives CSVSSTGQGGTEAFF.